This TCR beta chain was observed in a study of blood T cell repertoires in COVID-19. Data came from immunoSEQ multiplex PCR; TCRdb stores just in-frame clones and leaves some out. Seen here are under 350,000 clones, approximately 85% observed once, and the top ten hold 7.2%. CDR1 is PRHDT, CDR2 FYEKMQ, per germline (reference sequence). CDR3 size: 13 residues. V lost 2 bases and J 8 bases, leaving 12 bases between the germline ends. This clone was counted at least ten times. The clonotype comes from a human donor in a cohort sampled during active COVID-19. The V and J genes are TRBV13 and TRBJ1-1; TRBD1 might be the D (6 bases). Sequenced input: peripheral blood. CDR3: CASSLRTETEAFF. Written as DNA, the CDR3 is TGTGCCAGCAGCTTAAGGACAGAAACCGAAGCTTTCTTT.